Each of the 23 T cell receptor beta chains below was sequenced from the same sample in a study of control samples from healthy donors and cancer patients (dated by TCRdb to between 2020 and 2021). To prepare the library, the immunoSEQ multiplex PCR assay was applied. The clones in this table, taken by TCRdb from immuneACCESS, are in-frame only. Not every clone is retained; where verified, under half of the shortfall comes from an unresolved V gene, and the cause of the rest is unknown. The sample records more than 95,000 clones, about four fifths of which are singletons. Of the sample, over 10% falls within the top ten clones. The sample comprised blood. These receptors were taken from a woman aged 45-65 years in good health.

The V call is TRBV20-1, the J call TRBJ2-3, with a tentative D call TRBD2 (5 bases). The germline V and J ends were trimmed by 3 bases and 5 bases, with 15 bases remaining between them. CDR1 DFQATT and CDR2 SNEGSKA come from the germline V gene (reference sequence). This CDR3 is built from 14 residues. CDR3 sequence: CSASPGSGRDTQYF. CDR3 bases: TGCAGTGCTAGTCCGGGGTCCGGACGAGATACGCAGTATTTT.

The J gene is TRBJ1-3, the V gene TRBV30; D is perhaps TRBD1 (5 bases). The CDR3 is made up of 14 amino acids. The V end lost 0 bases, the J end lost 2 bases, and 8 bases lay between the germline ends. The germline V gene has CDR1 GTSNPN and CDR2 SVGIG (reference sequence). CDR3 sequence reads: CAWSVWGTGNTIYF. The CDR3 DNA sequence: TGTGCCTGGAGTGTATGGGGCACTGGAAACACCATATATTTT. Full variable domain (missing parts from reference TRBV30 and TRBJ1-3): SQTIHQWPATLVQPVGSPLSLECTVEGTSNPNLYWYRQAAGRGLQLLFYSVGIGQISSEVPQNLSASRPQDRQFILSSKKLLLSDSGFYLCAWSVWGTGNTIYFGEGSWLTVV.

The V call is TRBV11-2, the J call TRBJ1-6, with D uncertain. Trimming took off 5 bases at V and 4 bases at J, with 12 bases between the two ends. Germline CDR1 SGHAT, CDR2 FQNNGV. The CDR3 totals 15 residues. CDR3 sequence reads: CASSLSGDYNSPLHF. The DNA of the CDR3 is TGTGCCAGCAGCCTGTCCGGGGATTATAATTCACCCCTCCACTTT.

The rearrangement joins TRBV21-1 to TRBJ2-3; the table's TRBD1 call for D was not verified on the DNA. TRBV21-1 is a pseudogene locus. The CDR3 totals 16 residues. The CDR3 DNA reads as TGTGCCAGCAGCAAAAGGGCAGGGTTTTGGACAGATACGCAGTATTTT. Its protein is CASSKRAGFWTDTQYF.

This clone was counted a few times. V gene TRBV6-1 combines with J gene TRBJ2-5; 12 bases agree with TRBD2. The ends lost 2 bases at V and 2 bases at J; junction bases unmatched: 0. Germline-derived CDR1 and CDR2 are MNHNS and SASEGT. This CDR3 region has 15 residues. The CDR3 DNA is TGTGCCAGCAGTGAACTAGCGGGGGGGCAAGAGACCCAGTACTTC. Protein product: CASSELAGGQETQYF.

The chain is built from TRBV7-8 and TRBJ1-4; D is undetermined. The CDR3 length is 13 residues. Per germline, CDR1 SGHVS and CDR2 FQNEAQ. Deletions cut 4 bases from V and 8 bases from J, with 11 bases between. This CDR3 is CASSSQGREKLFF. CDR3 in DNA: TGTGCCAGCAGCTCCCAAGGGCGCGAAAAACTGTTTTTT.

This clone has only a few counts. CDR3 residues: CASSSWTGLDQPQHF. The DNA of the CDR3 is TGTGCCAGCAGTTCCTGGACAGGGTTGGATCAGCCCCAGCATTTT. V and J are TRBV28 and TRBJ1-5; TRBD1 matches 8 bases. The CDR3 runs 15 residues. Looked up from germline, CDR1 is MDHEN and CDR2 is SYDVKM. Losses at the gene ends were 4 bases for V and 5 bases for J; bases not matched to a gene: 7. The full variable domain, with the rest looked up from reference TRBV28 and TRBJ1-5, is DVKVTQSSRYLVKRTGEKVFLECVQDMDHENMFWYRQDPGLGLRLIYFSYDVKMKEKGDIPEGYSVSREKKERFSLILESASTNQTSMYLCASSSWTGLDQPQHFGDGTRLSIL.

The chain is built from TRBV4-3 and TRBJ2-7, with D possibly matching TRBD1 (5 bases). The V and J ends lost 6 bases and 0 bases respectively, with 15 bases between them. This CDR3 is built from 15 residues. The germline V gene has CDR1 LGHNA and CDR2 YSLEER. CDR3 amino acids: CASRKGAGSSYEQYF. The CDR3 nucleotides read TGCGCCAGCAGAAAAGGGGCCGGCAGCTCCTACGAGCAGTACTTC.

The chain links TRBV6-1 to TRBJ1-2; TRBD1 might be the D (5 bases). The length of the CDR3 is 15 residues. The V and J ends lost 3 bases and 0 bases respectively, with 11 bases between them. Germline lookup yields CDR1 MNHNS and CDR2 SASEGT. CDR3 region: CASSEGQGTNYGYTF. For the CDR3, the DNA is TGTGCCAGCAGTGAGGGGCAGGGAACTAACTATGGCTACACCTTC.

CDR3 coding DNA: TGTGCCAGTAGTATAGGCACCAATAATAATGAAAAACTGTTTTTT. Protein product: CASSIGTNNNEKLFF. J is TRBJ1-4 and V is TRBV19; D is uncertain. V was pared by 1 base and J by 4 bases, with 10 bases between. The germline CDR1 and CDR2 sequences are LNHDA and SQIVND (reference sequence). This CDR3 has 15 residues.

The gene calls are TRBV4-2 and TRBJ2-5, with D perhaps TRBD1 (6 bases). With 0 bases removed from V and 2 bases from J, the gap between germline ends came to 10 bases. CDR1 is LGHNA, CDR2 YNFKEQ, per germline. The CDR3 is 15 residues long. The CDR3 bases are TGTGCCAGCAGCCAAGATTTAGGACAGCAAGAGACCCAGTACTTC. This translates into CASSQDLGQQETQYF.

The V call is TRBV11-2, the J call TRBJ2-1; TRBD2 matches at 12 bases. This CDR3 is built from 16 residues. V was pared by 4 bases and J by 7 bases, with 8 bases of the junction left unmatched. Germline CDR1 is SGHAT and CDR2 is FQNNGV. The CDR3 DNA follows: TGTGCCAGCAGCTGGTCTAGCGGGAGGGTATCAAATGAGCAGTTCTTC. This translates into CASSWSSGRVSNEQFF.

The rearrangement joins TRBV19 to TRBJ2-7; D is unresolved. The V gene's germline CDR1 is LNHDA and CDR2 SQIVND (reference sequence). Trimming took off 8 bases at V and 5 bases at J, with 22 bases between the two ends. The CDR3 is 15 residues long. The CDR3: CASSPGRGARHEQYF. The CDR3 region has the DNA TGTGCCAGTTCCCCGGGCCGAGGTGCTCGCCACGAGCAGTACTTC.

The chain recombines TRBV7-2 with TRBJ2-7, with D perhaps TRBD2 (6 bases). Germline CDR1 SGHTA, CDR2 FQGNSA. The germline V and J ends were trimmed by 1 base and 2 bases, with 12 bases remaining between them. This CDR3 spans 15 amino acids. The CDR3 region is CASSLEGTGAYEQYF. The DNA of the CDR3 is TGTGCCAGCAGCTTAGAGGGGACTGGGGCCTACGAGCAGTACTTC.

The chain has TRBV18 and TRBJ1-2; TRBD1 is a possible D gene (5 bases). Germline V CDR1 and CDR2: KGHSH, LQKENI. The V gene lost 5 bases and the J gene lost 1 base, with 14 bases spanning the gap. There are 15 residues in the CDR3. The CDR3 DNA follows: TGTGCCAGCTCATCAGACCGGGGACTTAACTATGGCTACACCTTC. Its protein is CASSSDRGLNYGYTF.

The chain combines TRBV19 with TRBJ2-7, with 10 bases aligning to TRBD1. V was clipped by 4 bases and J by 5 bases; unmatched bases: 5. Per germline, CDR1 LNHDA and CDR2 SQIVND (reference sequence). This CDR3 has 14 amino acids. CDR3 nucleotides: TGTGCCAGTAGTACAACCGGGACAGGGGACGAGCAGTACTTC. Translating it yields CASSTTGTGDEQYF. Drawing the rest from reference TRBV19 and TRBJ2-7, the complete variable domain is DGGITQSPKYLFRKEGQNVTLSCEQNLNHDAMYWYRQDPGQGLRLIYYSQIVNDFQKGDIAEGYSVSREKKESFPLTVTSAQKNPTAFYLCASSTTGTGDEQYFGPGTRLTVT.

Comment on this clone: The junction departs from germline at one end; a sequencing error may be responsible. The chain carries TRBV7-8 and TRBJ2-7; 7 bases line up with TRBD2. CDR3 size: 15 residues. Germline V lookup: CDR1 SGHVS, CDR2 FQNEAQ. The CDR3, as DNA: TGTGCCAGCAACTTAGCAGGCGGGAGTAGTATCGAGCAGTACTTC. This codes for CASNLAGGSSIEQYF.

The chain is built from TRBV4-3 and TRBJ1-1; 10 nucleotides match TRBD1. Losses at the gene ends were 4 bases for V and 4 bases for J; bases not matched to a gene: 3. The CDR3 is made up of 14 amino acids. Germline-derived CDR1 and CDR2 are LGHNA and YSLEER. CDR3 protein: CASSRGQGSTEAFF. DNA for the CDR3: TGCGCCAGCAGCCGGGGACAGGGGAGCACTGAAGCTTTCTTT.

V gene TRBV28 combines with J gene TRBJ2-2, with D unresolved. This CDR3 is built from 15 residues. Trimming stripped 5 bases from V and 2 bases from J, with 12 bases between. Germline CDR1 MDHEN, CDR2 SYDVKM. This chain's CDR3 is CASSIRLVNTGELFF. CDR3 nucleotides: TGTGCCAGCAGTATCCGACTGGTTAACACCGGGGAGCTGTTTTTT.

This chain joins TRBV30 and TRBJ2-7, with D possibly matching TRBD2 (6 bases). CDR1 is GTSNPN and CDR2 is SVGIG in the germline V gene (reference sequence). V was cut by 8 bases and J by 2 bases, with 16 bases left in between. CDR3 length: 13 amino acids. This CDR3 is CAGTPSGAYEQYF. The CDR3 coding sequence is TGTGCCGGGACCCCGTCGGGAGCCTACGAGCAGTACTTC. The full variable domain, with the rest looked up from reference TRBV30 and TRBJ2-7, is SQTIHQWPATLVQPVGSPLSLECTVEGTSNPNLYWYRQAAGRGLQLLFYSVGIGQISSEVPQNLSASRPQDRQFILSSKKLLLSDSGFYLCAGTPSGAYEQYFGPGTRLTVT.

The gene calls are TRBV19 and TRBJ1-1, with a weak D call TRBD1 (6 bases). The length of the CDR3 is 15 residues. Trimming removed 6 bases from V and 0 bases from J, with 14 bases in between. Germline V gene lookup returns CDR1 LNHDA and CDR2 SQIVND (reference sequence). The CDR3: CASSPRTEMNTEAFF. CDR3 bases: TGTGCCAGTAGCCCTAGGACAGAGATGAACACTGAAGCTTTCTTT.

The chain combines TRBV24-1 with TRBJ1-5, with 7 bases fitting TRBD1. Trimming cost V 3 bases and J 2 bases; bases outside gene matches: 6. The CDR3 runs 16 residues. CDR1 is KGHDR and CDR2 is SFDVKD in the germline V gene. CDR3 DNA: TGTGCCACCAGTGATAGCGACAGGGTGGGCAATCAGCCCCAGCATTTT. It yields the protein CATSDSDRVGNQPQHF.

CDR3 in amino acids: CASSLGVAETDTQYF. The CDR3 region has the DNA TGTGCCAGCAGCTTAGGGGTAGCGGAAACAGATACGCAGTATTTT. The rearrangement uses TRBV7-9 and TRBJ2-3; weak D call: TRBD2 (6 bases). CDR3 length: 15 residues. The V end was cut by 1 base, the J end by 3 bases, with 11 bases between. Germline CDR1 is SEHNR and CDR2 is FQNEAQ (reference sequence).